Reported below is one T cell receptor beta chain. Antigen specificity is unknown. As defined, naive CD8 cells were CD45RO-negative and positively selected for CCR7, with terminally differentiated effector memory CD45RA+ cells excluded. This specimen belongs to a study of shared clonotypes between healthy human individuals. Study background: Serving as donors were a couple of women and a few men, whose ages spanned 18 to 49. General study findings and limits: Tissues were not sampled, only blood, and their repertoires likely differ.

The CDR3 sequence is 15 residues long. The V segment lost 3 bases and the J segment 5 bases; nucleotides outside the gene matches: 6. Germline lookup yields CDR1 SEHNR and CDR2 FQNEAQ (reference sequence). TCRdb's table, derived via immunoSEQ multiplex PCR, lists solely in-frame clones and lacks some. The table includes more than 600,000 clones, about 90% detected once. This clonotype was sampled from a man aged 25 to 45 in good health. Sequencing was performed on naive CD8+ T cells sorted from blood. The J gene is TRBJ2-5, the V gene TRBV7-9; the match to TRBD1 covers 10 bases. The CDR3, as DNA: TGTGCCAGCAGCTTTCGACAGGGGGCGCGTGAGACCCAGTACTTC. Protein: CASSFRQGARETQYF.